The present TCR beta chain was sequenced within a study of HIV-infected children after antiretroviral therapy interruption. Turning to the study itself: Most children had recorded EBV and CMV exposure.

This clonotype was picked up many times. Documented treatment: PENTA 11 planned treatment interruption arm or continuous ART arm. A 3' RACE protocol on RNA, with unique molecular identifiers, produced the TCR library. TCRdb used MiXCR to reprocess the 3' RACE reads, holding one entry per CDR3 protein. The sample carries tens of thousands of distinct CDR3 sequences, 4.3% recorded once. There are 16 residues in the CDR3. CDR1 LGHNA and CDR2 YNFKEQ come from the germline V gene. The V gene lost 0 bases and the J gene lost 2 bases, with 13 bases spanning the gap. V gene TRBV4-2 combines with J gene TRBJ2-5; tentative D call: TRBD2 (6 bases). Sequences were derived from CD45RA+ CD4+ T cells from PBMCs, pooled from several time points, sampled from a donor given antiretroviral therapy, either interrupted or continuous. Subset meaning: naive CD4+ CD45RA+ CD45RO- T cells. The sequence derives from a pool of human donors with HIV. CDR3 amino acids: CASSQEEGGPQETQYF. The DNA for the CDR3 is TGTGCCAGCAGCCAAGAGGAGGGCGGGCCTCAAGAGACCCAGTACTTC.